A selection of T cell receptor beta chains follows, all from one sample in a study of breast tumors, draining lymph nodes, adjacent tissues. TCRdb used MiXCR to reprocess the multiplex PCR reads, holding one entry per CDR3 protein. This table holds some 97,000 distinct CDR3 sequences, about 20% found once. Sequencing was performed on axillary lymph node tissue. These receptors originate from a female donor with breast cancer. Some clones in this sample may be carry-over from other donors' samples. The conserved cysteine and the conserved F or W are not part of the CDR3 here. The order of the fields is CDR3 length, clone size, V gene, CDR3 protein. Some rows have no size entry. The others give once, few or many, or a class for an expanded clone.

len: 12; abundance: many; v_gene: TRBV29-1; CDR3aa: SVGQGGYSYEQY
len: 10; abundance: few; v_gene: TRBV28; CDR3aa: ASRLTYNEQF
len: 16; abundance: many; v_gene: TRBV5-7; CDR3aa: ASSLARDEDSGANVLT
len: 13; abundance: many; v_gene: TRBV27; CDR3aa: ASKTRVGGDQPQH
len: 13; abundance: -; v_gene: TRBV6-5; CDR3aa: ASREGNSLSDEQF
len: 11; abundance: -; v_gene: TRBV28; CDR3aa: ASSLTGSLGYT
len: 14; abundance: many; v_gene: TRBV19; CDR3aa: ASSRTGGNHDNEQF
len: 11; abundance: many; v_gene: TRBV19; CDR3aa: ASTAGGYYGYT
len: 12; abundance: few; v_gene: TRBV27; CDR3aa: ASSPSPGMGKLF
len: 15; abundance: few; v_gene: TRBV9; CDR3aa: ASSVDWGLQSTDTQY
len: 12; abundance: many; v_gene: TRBV5-6; CDR3aa: ASSLVGENYGYT
len: 14; abundance: -; v_gene: TRBV5-1; CDR3aa: ASSLGRGGLQEAQY
len: 13; abundance: few; v_gene: TRBV7-2; CDR3aa: ASSLRRSTKNIQY
len: 11; abundance: many; v_gene: TRBV20-1; CDR3aa: SAWIGLNQPQH
len: 15; abundance: many; v_gene: TRBV20-1; CDR3aa: SARDSSGSLSYNEQF
len: 13; abundance: many; v_gene: TRBV29-1; CDR3aa: SVGRDSSAYNEQF
len: 11; abundance: many; v_gene: TRBV9; CDR3aa: ASSVEGEDTQY
len: 11; abundance: -; v_gene: TRBV7-2; CDR3aa: ASSLLDNSPLH
len: 13; abundance: -; v_gene: TRBV27; CDR3aa: ASSPGWSSSYEQY
len: 14; abundance: many; v_gene: TRBV6-1; CDR3aa: ASSEAGQQGNYEQY
len: 10; abundance: many; v_gene: TRBV29-1; CDR3aa: SVEVSYNEQF
len: 12; abundance: many; v_gene: TRBV19; CDR3aa: ASISRTGTGELF
len: 14; abundance: many; v_gene: TRBV4-1; CDR3aa: ASSQDSRSSYNEQF
len: 15; abundance: many; v_gene: TRBV7-8; CDR3aa: ASSSPSWRSGANVLT
len: 14; abundance: many; v_gene: TRBV9; CDR3aa: ASSVGDSGRAHEQY
len: 13; abundance: many; v_gene: TRBV7-9; CDR3aa: ASSLYRGRNSPLH
len: 16; abundance: many; v_gene: TRBV7-2; CDR3aa: ASSYEGLAGGSYNEQF
len: 13; abundance: many; v_gene: TRBV9; CDR3aa: ASSETGQNTGELF
len: 13; abundance: many; v_gene: TRBV24-1; CDR3aa: ATSDSGTPWRGYT
len: 13; abundance: -; v_gene: TRBV5-4; CDR3aa: ASSSGGGAVETQY
len: 14; abundance: many; v_gene: TRBV4-1; CDR3aa: ASSQPRGGLHSPLH
len: 12; abundance: many; v_gene: TRBV7-3; CDR3aa: ASSSSGGKNEQF
len: 14; abundance: -; v_gene: TRBV7-2; CDR3aa: ASSLVALAEQETQY
len: 12; abundance: few; v_gene: TRBV27; CDR3aa: ASGSGLAQETQY
len: 12; abundance: few; v_gene: TRBV19; CDR3aa: ASSTQGLNRPQH
len: 12; abundance: many; v_gene: TRBV5-5; CDR3aa: ASSLESVSYEQY
len: 12; abundance: -; v_gene: TRBV19; CDR3aa: ASSIETATDTQY
len: 15; abundance: -; v_gene: TRBV15; CDR3aa: ATSRDLQTGGGKPQH
len: 10; abundance: many; v_gene: TRBV6-1; CDR3aa: ASILGPYEQY
len: 14; abundance: few; v_gene: TRBV27; CDR3aa: ASSPSTGKSNQPQH
len: 12; abundance: -; v_gene: TRBV19; CDR3aa: ASSSGSSGNTIY
len: 13; abundance: many; v_gene: TRBV6-5; CDR3aa: ASGLAGVELGEQF
len: 10; abundance: many; v_gene: TRBV3-1; CDR3aa: ASSQRGQPQH
len: 11; abundance: -; v_gene: TRBV10-3; CDR3aa: AISGELTDTQY
len: 10; abundance: many; v_gene: TRBV20-1; CDR3aa: SAGREYNEQF
len: 11; abundance: -; v_gene: TRBV30; CDR3aa: AWSWGLNTEAF
len: 13; abundance: many; v_gene: TRBV6-5; CDR3aa: ASRRSDRDLYGYT
len: 14; abundance: many; v_gene: TRBV28; CDR3aa: ASSSAGRDRGWTQY
len: 12; abundance: many; v_gene: TRBV25-1; CDR3aa: ASKGGAEYNEQF
len: 14; abundance: few; v_gene: TRBV11-3; CDR3aa: ASSFGVAGGLDEQF
len: 13; abundance: few; v_gene: TRBV5-1; CDR3aa: ASSFSGGPLNEQF
len: 14; abundance: -; v_gene: TRBV6-5; CDR3aa: ASSYSGTSGSNEQF